The 30 T cell receptor beta chains below all came from one sample that was sequenced in a study of T-cell reconstitution after alpha-beta-depleted transplantation in children. Unique molecular identifiers were incorporated into the prepared TCRbeta library. TCRdb processed the PCR reads anew with MiXCR; each CDR3 protein has one entry. The sample contains fewer than 700,000 distinct CDR3 sequences, 10% to 15% of which appear only once. The sequenced sample was PBMCs, mostly from graft donor cells, obtained 360 days after TCRalphabeta/CD19-depleted stem cell transplant. The receptors here all came from a male patient between 10 and 17 years old who had a stem cell transplant for acute myeloid leukemia, so the T cells may come from the graft donor.

This clonotype was recorded many times. V is TRBV20-1 and J is TRBJ1-2, with D possibly TRBD1 on 5 matching bases. The CDR3 length is 12 residues. Germline lookup yields CDR1 DFQATT and CDR2 SNEGSKA (reference sequence). V lost 3 bases to trimming and J lost 8 bases, with 13 bases between them. The CDR3, as DNA: TGCAGTGCTAGTCGGGGGGAAGAGGGCTACACCTTC. This gives the protein CSASRGEEGYTF.

This chain connects TRBV20-1 to TRBJ2-7, with TRBD1 identical over 9 bases. The ends lost 1 base at V and 4 bases at J; junction bases unmatched: 8. Looked up from germline, CDR1 is DFQATT and CDR2 is SNEGSKA (reference sequence). CDR3 length: 15 residues. For the CDR3, the DNA is TGCAGTGCTAGAGGACAGGGGGGCGGCGAGTACGAGCAGTACTTC. Its translation is CSARGQGGGEYEQYF.

This clonotype was seen at least ten times. The V and J genes are TRBV5-3 and TRBJ2-2; tentatively, D is TRBD1 (6 bases). TRBV5-3 is labeled an ORF, and its function is uncertain. The CDR3 has 19 residues. Trimming removed 7 bases from V and 1 base from J, with 26 bases in between. The CDR3 nucleotides are TGTGCCAGAGGACTGCGTTTGGACGGACAGCTGGAGAACACCGGGGAGCTGTTTTTT. Translated, it gives CARGLRLDGQLENTGELFF.

This clonotype came up many times. The chain employs TRBV11-2 and TRBJ2-3, with D unclear. The CDR3 consists of 15 residues. Trimming left V 3 bases short and J 0 bases short, with 10 bases between. Germline CDR1 is SGHAT and CDR2 is FQNNGV. CDR3 sequence (DNA): TGTGCCAGCAGCTTTACAAATCCTAGCACAGATACGCAGTATTTT. This translates into CASSFTNPSTDTQYF.

This clonotype was counted many times. The chain uses TRBV9 and TRBJ2-5; a possible D gene is TRBD2 (5 bases). The germline gives CDR1 SGDLS, CDR2 YYNGEE. The CDR3 runs to 15 residues. The germline V and J ends were trimmed by 3 bases and 5 bases, with 17 bases remaining between them. CDR3 DNA: TGTGCCAGCAGCGATACCGTGACTATGCGGGAGACCCAGTACTTC. Protein sequence: CASSDTVTMRETQYF.

This clonotype was seen a few times. This chain uses TRBV4-1 with TRBJ2-2; D may be TRBD1 (5 bases). CDR1 and CDR2 (germline): MGHRA, YSYEKL. There are 16 residues in the CDR3. Trimming shortened V by 0 bases and J by 4 bases, and 12 bases separated the two germline ends. Here the CDR3 reads CASSQEKGPLTGELFF. CDR3 nucleotide sequence: TGCGCCAGCAGCCAAGAGAAGGGGCCCCTCACCGGGGAGCTGTTTTTT.

The sample holds many counts of this clonotype. This sequence joins TRBV5-1 and TRBJ2-1; no firm D call. This CDR3 region has 13 residues. The ends were cut back, 2 bases at V and 6 bases at J, with 9 bases in the middle. Germline V gene sequence: CDR1 SGHRS, CDR2 YFSETQ. DNA of the CDR3: TGCGCCAGCAGCTTCCTTCCTGCCAATGAGCAGTTCTTC. Its protein is CASSFLPANEQFF.

This rearrangement joins TRBV20-1 to TRBJ2-1; 7 nucleotides match TRBD2. Germline V gene data show CDR1 as DFQATT and CDR2 as SNEGSKA (reference sequence). V was pared by 6 bases and J by 2 bases, with 7 bases of the junction left unmatched. The CDR3 spans 14 residues. This chain's CDR3 is CSAEGGSPYNEQFF. CDR3 DNA: TGCAGTGCCGAGGGAGGGAGTCCCTACAATGAGCAGTTCTTC.

This clonotype was seen once. The chain employs TRBV6-4 and TRBJ2-3; 10 bases are a match to TRBD1. V lost 3 bases and J lost 6; bases outside the gene matches: 3. This CDR3 region has 14 residues. Germline V gene sequence: CDR1 MRHNA, CDR2 SNTAGT. The CDR3 loop is CASSETGGADTQYF. CDR3 nucleotides: TGTGCCAGCAGTGAGACAGGGGGCGCGGATACGCAGTATTTT.

V usage is TRBV9 and J usage is TRBJ2-7, with 7 nucleotides matching TRBD2. CDR3 length: 12 amino acids. After removal of 10 bases from V and 6 bases from J, the junction contained 10 bases not matched to a gene. CDR1 is SGDLS, CDR2 YYNGEE, per germline. CDR3 residues: CASSGEGREQYF. As DNA, the CDR3 is TGTGCCTCCAGCGGGGAGGGACGCGAGCAGTACTTC.

The chain joins TRBV4-3 to TRBJ1-2; D not resolved. The CDR3 totals 14 residues. Trimming shortened V by 0 bases and J by 8 bases, and 13 bases separated the two germline ends. Looked up from germline, CDR1 is LGHNA and CDR2 is YSLEER. The CDR3 DNA sequence: TGCGCCAGCAGCCAAGAGAATGGGGTTCGCGGCTACACCTTC. As protein: CASSQENGVRGYTF.

In this sample, this clonotype turned up a few times. This chain connects TRBV12-3 or TRBV12-4 to TRBJ1-4; possible D gene TRBD1, 5 bases. This CDR3 spans 17 amino acids. V dropped 3 bases and J dropped 12 bases, with 26 bases sitting between them. CDR3: CASSFPGRIWLPGELFF. The CDR3 DNA follows: TGTGCCAGCAGTTTCCCGGGACGGATTTGGCTCCCCGGGGAACTGTTTTTT.

In its sample, this clonotype was seen a few times. The CDR3 nucleotides read TGTGCCAGCAGCACGTGGACAGGGATTTCTTACAATGAGCAGTTCTTC. Residues: CASSTWTGISYNEQFF. The genes are TRBV7-9 and TRBJ2-1; 8 positions agree with TRBD1. Germline assignment: CDR1 SEHNR and CDR2 FQNEAQ (reference sequence). The trim removed 5 bases at V and 4 bases at J, leaving 10 bases unmatched. The CDR3 length is 16 residues.

This clonotype came up a few times. The rearrangement uses TRBV28 and TRBJ2-1; D is ambiguous. Germline V CDR1 and CDR2: MDHEN, SYDVKM. This CDR3 spans 14 amino acids. Trimming removed 7 bases from V and 0 bases from J, with 10 bases in between. CDR3 loop: CASKKRDSYNEQFF. CDR3 in DNA: TGTGCCAGCAAAAAGCGCGACTCCTACAATGAGCAGTTCTTC.

This clonotype showed up just a few times. The genes are TRBV20-1 and TRBJ2-7; TRBD2 aligns across 9 bases. The germline CDR1 and CDR2 sequences are DFQATT and SNEGSKA (reference sequence). The CDR3 consists of 15 residues. Trimming cost V 5 bases and J 0 bases; bases outside gene matches: 8. As DNA, the CDR3 is TGCAGTGCTTTAACCACTAGCGGGTACTCCTACGAGCAGTACTTC. It is translated as CSALTTSGYSYEQYF.

V gene TRBV12-3 or TRBV12-4 combines with J gene TRBJ2-5; 8 bases agree with TRBD1. Unmatched junction bases numbered 11, after V lost 6 bases and J lost 2 bases. The CDR3 length is 16 residues. The DNA for the CDR3 is TGTGCCAGCAGCTCCGGTAATGGACAGGGACAAGAGACCCAGTACTTC. This codes for CASSSGNGQGQETQYF.

This chain uses TRBV12-3 or TRBV12-4 with TRBJ2-3; D is perhaps TRBD2 (6 bases). V dropped 11 bases and J dropped 0 bases, with 15 bases sitting between them. The CDR3 contains 14 residues. Here the CDR3 DNA reads TGTGCCTCGGGAGCGAGTCACAGCACAGATACGCAGTATTTT. This codes for CASGASHSTDTQYF.

This clonotype was recorded a few times. This chain connects TRBV20-1 to TRBJ2-7; 11 bases are a match to TRBD2. The junction had 4 bases not matched to a gene; V was cut back by 5 bases and J by 4 bases. Looked up from germline, CDR1 is DFQATT and CDR2 is SNEGSKA (reference sequence). This CDR3 is 13 amino acids long. CDR3 bases: TGCAGTGCTGCGACTAGCGGGACTTACGAGCAGTACTTC. This codes for CSAATSGTYEQYF.

The gene calls are TRBV4-3 and TRBJ2-7; D gene uncertain. The germline CDR1 and CDR2 sequences are LGHNA and YSLEER. Trimming cost V 1 base and J 7 bases, with 8 bases left between them. The CDR3 contains 12 residues. CDR3 sequence (DNA): TGCGCCAGCAGCCAAGGGGTTGGGGAGCAGTACTTC. This codes for CASSQGVGEQYF.

The V and J genes are TRBV7-3 and TRBJ2-3; D is perhaps TRBD1 (6 bases). The CDR3 totals 15 residues. Germline assignment: CDR1 SGHTA and CDR2 FQGTGA. V lost 3 bases and J lost 0, with 10 bases in between. The CDR3, as DNA: TGTGCCAGCAGCTTGGACAGCCCTAGCACAGATACGCAGTATTTT. Translating gives CASSLDSPSTDTQYF.

The V and J genes are TRBV6-5 and TRBJ1-2; 9 nucleotides align to TRBD1. Germline-derived CDR1 and CDR2 are MNHEY and SVGAGI. The CDR3 is 15 amino acids. V trimming: 0 bases; J trimming: 4 bases; junction bases outside the gene matches: 3. CDR3 protein: CASSYSGQGLYGYTF. CDR3 nucleotides: TGTGCCAGCAGTTACTCGGGACAGGGTCTCTATGGCTACACCTTC.

This clonotype was recorded a few times. The chain recombines TRBV29-1 with TRBJ2-2; D unresolved. The length of the CDR3 is 14 residues. V was shortened by 3 bases and J by 1 base, with 9 bases between the two germline ends. CDR1 and CDR2 from the germline V gene are SQVTM and ANQGSEA. The chain's CDR3 is CSVDSKGNTGELFF. Written as DNA, the CDR3 is TGCAGCGTTGACTCGAAGGGGAACACCGGGGAGCTGTTTTTT.

Many counts were recorded for this clonotype. V and J are TRBV7-3 and TRBJ2-1; 10 positions match TRBD2. Trimming removed 5 bases from V and 2 bases from J; junction bases left unmatched: 6. The CDR3 has 16 amino acids. CDR1 is SGHTA, CDR2 FQGTGA, per germline. Here the CDR3 DNA reads TGTGCCAGCAGCCGTAGGACTAGCGGAACCTACAATGAGCAGTTCTTC. This gives the protein CASSRRTSGTYNEQFF.

This clonotype has ten or more counts. The rearrangement links TRBV7-6 to TRBJ1-6; D ambiguous. CDR3 length: 16 amino acids. Germline CDR1 is SGHVS and CDR2 is FNYEAQ. V was trimmed by 2 bases and J by 0 bases, leaving 8 bases between them. CDR3 sequence: CASSLWGSSYNSPLHF. As DNA, the CDR3 is TGTGCCAGCAGCTTATGGGGAAGCTCCTATAATTCACCCCTCCACTTT.

A few counts support this clonotype. The gene calls are TRBV5-1 and TRBJ2-2; 8 bases agree with TRBD2. V lost 4 bases, J lost 3 bases, and 5 bases stayed unmatched. This CDR3 region has 15 residues. Germline V gene data show CDR1 as SGHRS and CDR2 as YFSETQ. The CDR3 nucleotides read TGCGCCAGCAGCCCGGGGGGACTAGACACCGGGGAGCTGTTTTTT. It codes for CASSPGGLDTGELFF.

On this clonotype itself: A read error may produce the germline difference seen at one junction end. V usage is TRBV3-1 and J usage is TRBJ2-1; 9 bases are a match to TRBD2. Per the germline V gene, CDR1 is LGHDT and CDR2 is YNNKEL (reference sequence). This CDR3 is 14 amino acids long. The CDR3 reads CASSQDPLAGGPLF. CDR3 coding DNA: TGTGCCAGCAGCCAAGATCCCCTGGCGGGAGGGCCCCTCTTC.

In its sample, this clonotype was seen many times. J is TRBJ2-1 and V is TRBV12-3 or TRBV12-4, with D perhaps matching TRBD2 (6 bases). V lost 5 bases to trimming and J lost 0 bases, with 14 bases between them. The CDR3 contains 16 residues. The CDR3 here is CASSSQRASSYNEQFF. DNA for the CDR3: TGTGCCAGCAGTAGCCAGCGGGCCAGCTCCTACAATGAGCAGTTCTTC.

In its sample, this clonotype was seen many times. The chain has TRBV6-2 or TRBV6-3 and TRBJ2-2; D might be TRBD1 (5 bases). CDR1 is MNHEY, CDR2 SVGEGT, per germline. V was clipped by 8 bases and J by 0 bases, with 10 bases between them. CDR3 length equals 14 residues. CDR3 nucleotide sequence: TGTGCCAGCTGGGGCTACGCGAACACCGGGGAGCTGTTTTTT. It encodes CASWGYANTGELFF.

This chain links TRBV6-2 or TRBV6-3 with TRBJ2-3; D unresolved. The V gene lost 3 bases and the J gene lost 2 bases, with 12 bases spanning the gap. The germline V gene has CDR1 MNHEY and CDR2 SVGEGT. The CDR3 extends over 15 amino acids. CDR3 residues: CASSYERVNTDTQYF. The CDR3 DNA follows: TGTGCCAGCAGTTATGAGCGAGTCAACACAGATACGCAGTATTTT.

This clonotype has only a few counts. The J gene is TRBJ2-3, the V gene TRBV29-1; D unclear. The germline V gene has CDR1 SQVTM and CDR2 ANQGSEA. The CDR3 has 12 residues. The V end lost 5 bases, the J end lost 6 bases, and 12 bases lay between the germline ends. CDR3 region: CSVNFVGDTQYF. In DNA, the CDR3 is TGCAGCGTTAACTTCGTCGGGGATACGCAGTATTTT.